These 28 T cell receptor beta chains came from one sample sequenced in a study of regulatory T cells in long-lasting Graves disease. Libraries of TCR beta came from iRepertoire HTBI primers plus Arm-PCR of CDR3 regions. One entry per CDR3 protein, called by TCRdb with MiXCR from the multiplex PCR reads. Of roughly 560,000 distinct CDR3 sequences in the sample, about 16% are singletons; the top ten hold around 25%. Regarding time point: newly diagnosed GD, antithyroid drugs for less than 3 months. Generation of the TCR library employed RNA extracted from PBMCs. Another study also made use of these data, one on T cells in Graves' hyperthyroidism and ophthalmopathy.

Here the sequenced sample was peripheral blood mononuclear cells (PBMCs), taken at new diagnosis, from a patient treated with antithyroid drugs. These receptors all stem from a woman aged 35-65 years with Graves disease.

This clonotype was counted a few times. This sequence joins TRBV25-1 and TRBJ2-3; TRBD1 aligns across 10 bases. Germline V CDR1 and CDR2: MGHDK, SYGVNS. J lost 3 bases, V lost 6 bases, and 9 bases had no gene match. This CDR3 comprises 16 residues. CDR3 sequence: CASRSPWGQGTDTQYF. The DNA for the CDR3 is TGTGCCAGCAGATCCCCGTGGGGACAGGGGACAGATACGCAGTATTTT.

This clonotype was counted between two and nine times. The rearrangement uses TRBV25-1 and TRBJ1-2; the D is unclear. Germline loops: CDR1 MGHDK, CDR2 SYGVNS. The CDR3 extends over 13 amino acids. V was shortened by 3 bases and J by 3 bases, with 8 bases between the two germline ends. CDR3 nucleotide sequence: TGTGCCAGCAGTGATGTGCAGGACTATGGCTACACCTTC. Its protein product is CASSDVQDYGYTF.

This clonotype was recorded at least ten times. The V call is TRBV6-1, the J call TRBJ1-2; perhaps TRBD1 as D (6 bases). Germline CDR1 reads MNHNS; CDR2 reads SASEGT. CDR3 length: 15 amino acids. V dropped 2 bases and J dropped 4 bases, with 14 bases sitting between them. This chain's CDR3 is CASSEQGQVAYGYTF. The CDR3 region has the DNA TGTGCCAGCAGTGAACAGGGGCAAGTAGCCTATGGCTACACCTTC.

This clonotype was counted ten times or more. V and J are TRBV28 and TRBJ1-5; the D is unclear. CDR3 length: 17 amino acids. V lost 5 bases and J lost 3, with 20 bases in between. Looked up from germline, CDR1 is MDHEN and CDR2 is SYDVKM. DNA of the CDR3: TGTGCCAGCAGTCCTACCGAAGGAGCGGGATCCAATCAGCCCCAGCATTTT. Translating gives CASSPTEGAGSNQPQHF.

This clonotype was detected a few times. The CDR3 region is CASSLGLTVNTEAFF. Written as DNA, the CDR3 is TGTGCCAGCAGCTTAGGGCTCACAGTGAACACTGAAGCTTTCTTT. The chain joins TRBV11-2 to TRBJ1-1; no firm D call. Trimming pared 1 base from V and 0 bases from J, leaving 9 bases between. Looked up from germline, CDR1 is SGHAT and CDR2 is FQNNGV. The CDR3 totals 15 residues. Full variable domain (remainder filled in from reference TRBV11-2 and TRBJ1-1): EAGVAQSPRYKIIEKRQSVAFWCNPISGHATLYWYQQILGQGPKLLIQFQNNGVVDDSQLPKDRFSAERLKGVDSTLKIQPAKLEDSAVYLCASSLGLTVNTEAFFGQGTRLTVV.

This clonotype occurred a few times. The rearrangement joins TRBV20-1 to TRBJ1-2, with TRBD1 identical over 9 bases. V shed 1 base and J 6 bases; nucleotides not matched to a gene: 9. The CDR3 is 15 residues long. Germline V gives CDR1 DFQATT, CDR2 SNEGSKA (reference sequence). The CDR3 region is CSARGWAQGADGYTF. Written as DNA, the CDR3 is TGCAGTGCTAGAGGGTGGGCACAGGGGGCGGATGGCTACACCTTC.

The table lists this clonotype with a few counts. The chain joins TRBV4-1 to TRBJ1-6; D unresolved. The V gene's germline CDR1 is MGHRA and CDR2 YSYEKL. The CDR3 is made up of 16 amino acids. Trimming stripped 5 bases from V and 5 bases from J, with 16 bases between. The CDR3 sequence is CASSSRRFRDNSPLHF. As DNA, the CDR3 is TGCGCCAGCAGCTCCCGACGGTTTCGGGATAATTCACCCCTCCACTTT.

This chain uses TRBV29-1 with TRBJ2-7; a possible D gene is TRBD2 (6 bases). CDR1 and CDR2 from the germline V gene are SQVTM and ANQGSEA. The CDR3 is 11 residues long. The CDR3, as DNA: TGCAGTGGCGGGGAGGTTTTCGAGCAGTACTTC. This translates into CSGGEVFEQYF.

The chain joins TRBV4-1 to TRBJ1-5; 7 nucleotides agree with TRBD1. The germline CDR1 and CDR2 sequences are MGHRA and YSYEKL. The ends lost 3 bases at V and 0 bases at J; junction bases unmatched: 8. CDR3 length: 17 amino acids. The CDR3 here is CASSHKIGTVSNQPQHF. CDR3 nucleotide sequence: TGCGCCAGCAGCCACAAAATAGGGACAGTTAGCAATCAGCCCCAGCATTTT.

This clonotype was detected ten times or more. This sequence joins TRBV10-3 and TRBJ2-1, with D possibly being TRBD1 (6 bases). Trimming pared 7 bases from V and 0 bases from J, leaving 16 bases between. From germline, CDR1 is ENHRY and CDR2 SYGVKD. The length of the CDR3 is 16 residues. CDR3 bases: TGTGCCATCACTGCCTATCGGGACACCTCCTACAATGAGCAGTTCTTC. It is translated as CAITAYRDTSYNEQFF.

This clonotype was recorded at least ten times. The chain recombines TRBV18 with TRBJ2-1; 7 bases are a match to TRBD1. Unmatched junction bases numbered 6, after V lost 4 bases and J lost 0 bases. Germline CDR1 reads KGHSH; CDR2 reads LQKENI. This CDR3 region has 16 residues. CDR3 amino acids: CASSRQGPSSYNEQFF. The DNA for the CDR3 is TGTGCCAGCTCACGACAGGGACCCAGCTCCTACAATGAGCAGTTCTTC.

The CDR3 spells CASSEARAGSPEAFF. The DNA of the CDR3 is TGTGCCAGCAGTGAAGCTAGGGCAGGGAGCCCTGAAGCTTTCTTT. The J gene is TRBJ1-1, the V gene TRBV6-2 or TRBV6-3; weak D call: TRBD1 (5 bases). V was shortened by 5 bases and J by 6 bases, with 19 bases between the two germline ends. The germline V gene has CDR1 MNHEY and CDR2 SVGEGT. CDR3 size: 15 residues.

The chain links TRBV12-3 or TRBV12-4 to TRBJ1-2, with TRBD1 as a possible D gene (6 bases). The ends were cut back, 7 bases at V and 4 bases at J, with 13 bases in the middle. The CDR3 has 13 residues. The CDR3 spells CASTTRGAYGYTF. CDR3 in DNA: TGTGCCAGCACGACGAGGGGGGCCTATGGCTACACCTTC.

This clonotype was recorded a few times. The chain combines TRBV18 with TRBJ1-1; D call uncertain. V lost 1 base and J lost 1, with 10 bases in between. CDR1 and CDR2 from the germline V gene are KGHSH and LQKENI. The CDR3 is made up of 15 amino acids. The CDR3: CASSPRKEPNTEAFF. In nucleotides, the CDR3 is TGTGCCAGCTCACCACGGAAGGAGCCGAACACTGAAGCTTTCTTT.

This chain uses TRBV20-1 with TRBJ1-1; D unclear. The CDR3 runs to 13 residues. Germline CDR1 is DFQATT and CDR2 is SNEGSKA (reference sequence). Trimming left V 4 bases short and J 1 base short, with 10 bases between. DNA of the CDR3: TGCAGTGCTACTCCCGACGGGAACACTGAAGCTTTCTTT. Protein product: CSATPDGNTEAFF.

This clonotype showed up just a few times. The rearrangement joins TRBV7-9 to TRBJ2-3; D is possibly TRBD1 or TRBD2 (5 bases each). Germline V gives CDR1 SEHNR, CDR2 FQNEAQ (reference sequence). There are 11 residues in the CDR3. Deletions cut 2 bases from V and 10 bases from J, with 7 bases between. The CDR3, as DNA: TGTGCCAGCAGCTTACAGGGAGCGCAGTATTTT. The encoded protein is CASSLQGAQYF.

At least ten counts were recorded for this clonotype. The rearrangement links TRBV7-8 to TRBJ2-3; D not certain. Trimming left V 4 bases short and J 2 bases short, with 10 bases between. The length of the CDR3 is 14 residues. The germline CDR1 and CDR2 sequences are SGHVS and FQNEAQ. The CDR3 nucleotides are TGTGCCAGCAGCTACTTAAAAAACACAGATACGCAGTATTTT. Amino acid sequence: CASSYLKNTDTQYF.

This clonotype was recorded many times. This chain connects TRBV2 to TRBJ2-5; D unresolved. The germline gives CDR1 SNHLY, CDR2 FYNNEI. V gave up 3 bases and J gave up 7 bases, with 18 bases separating them. CDR3 size: 15 residues. In DNA, the CDR3 is TGTGCCAGCAGTGAGAGTGCCTCATCCTTTGGGACCCAGTACTTC. It encodes CASSESASSFGTQYF.

At least ten counts were recorded for this clonotype. V is TRBV3-1 and J is TRBJ1-1; D gene unclear. V was trimmed by 1 base and J by 3 bases, leaving 9 bases between them. The CDR3 consists of 14 residues. Per the germline V gene, CDR1 is LGHDT and CDR2 is YNNKEL (reference sequence). CDR3 in DNA: TGTGCCAGCAGCCAAGGACTAGAGGACACTGAAGCTTTCTTT. Protein product: CASSQGLEDTEAFF.

This clonotype was seen ten or more times. The rearrangement uses TRBV10-3 and TRBJ1-1; 8 bases map to TRBD1. The ends lost 3 bases at V and 0 bases at J; junction bases unmatched: 3. CDR1 is ENHRY and CDR2 is SYGVKD in the germline V gene. The CDR3 is 15 amino acids. CDR3 protein: CAISEADRVNTEAFF. DNA for the CDR3: TGTGCCATCAGTGAAGCGGACAGGGTGAACACTGAAGCTTTCTTT.

This rearrangement joins TRBV7-9 to TRBJ1-4; D gene ambiguous. Germline V gene lookup returns CDR1 SEHNR and CDR2 FQNEAQ (reference sequence). The V gene lost 6 bases and the J gene lost 8 bases, with 22 bases spanning the gap. The CDR3 extends over 16 amino acids. CDR3 region: CASRDYPGLAGEKLFF. DNA of the CDR3: TGTGCCAGCAGAGACTACCCGGGTCTCGCTGGAGAAAAACTGTTTTTT.

The table lists this clonotype with many counts. The chain has TRBV19 and TRBJ2-2; the match to TRBD1 covers 10 bases. The length of the CDR3 is 17 residues. The V gene end was trimmed by 7 bases and the J gene end by 2 bases; junction bases not matched to a gene: 10. Germline CDR1 LNHDA, CDR2 SQIVND (reference sequence). As DNA, the CDR3 is TGTGCCAGTATCAAATTTGGGACAGGGGCCAACACCGGGGAGCTGTTTTTT. This codes for CASIKFGTGANTGELFF.

This clonotype was observed a few times. This chain joins TRBV19 and TRBJ2-1; D is possibly TRBD2 (5 bases). This CDR3 has 15 residues. V lost 5 bases, J lost 2 bases, and 13 bases lay in between. The germline gives CDR1 LNHDA, CDR2 SQIVND (reference sequence). The CDR3, as DNA: TGTGCCAGTAGTTTCGGAGTCGGGGCCTACAATGAGCAGTTCTTC. Protein: CASSFGVGAYNEQFF.

This clonotype was counted at least ten times. The chain employs TRBV2 and TRBJ2-3; D remains unclear. V was pared by 4 bases and J by 6 bases, with 14 bases between. Per the germline V gene, CDR1 is SNHLY and CDR2 is FYNNEI. The CDR3 consists of 14 residues. In DNA form, the CDR3 reads TGTGCCAGCAGTGTGGTCGTAGGGTCCGATACGCAGTATTTT. Amino acid sequence: CASSVVVGSDTQYF.

The table lists this clonotype with a few counts. This chain uses TRBV20-1 with TRBJ2-1, with 12 bases fitting TRBD2. Germline V gives CDR1 DFQATT, CDR2 SNEGSKA (reference sequence). The CDR3 totals 16 residues. V was clipped by 4 bases and J by 7 bases; unmatched bases: 11. The CDR3 DNA reads as TGCAGTGCTAAGTTATGGACTAGCGGGGCCTCGAATGAGCAGTTCTTC. It translates to CSAKLWTSGASNEQFF.

This clonotype was detected once. V usage is TRBV6-4 and J usage is TRBJ2-7; 7 bases are shared with TRBD2. Per germline, CDR1 MRHNA and CDR2 SNTAGT. The junction had 12 bases not matched to a gene; V was cut back by 10 bases and J by 3 bases. CDR3 length: 14 amino acids. The CDR3 sequence: CANRQRGGLYEQYF. The CDR3 DNA sequence: TGTGCCAACCGCCAGCGGGGAGGACTCTACGAGCAGTACTTC.

This clonotype was seen more than once but under ten times. V and J are TRBV20-1 and TRBJ2-5, with 12 bases identical to TRBD2. This CDR3 region has 14 residues. Germline V gene sequence: CDR1 DFQATT, CDR2 SNEGSKA (reference sequence). V lost 4 bases and J lost 5; bases outside the gene matches: 5. Here the CDR3 reads CSAKLAGGTETQYF. The CDR3, as DNA: TGCAGTGCTAAGCTAGCGGGGGGGACGGAGACCCAGTACTTC.

This clonotype was observed many times. The chain employs TRBV28 and TRBJ2-2, with 8 bases aligning to TRBD2. Germline-derived CDR1 and CDR2 are MDHEN and SYDVKM. After removal of 2 bases from V and 9 bases from J, the junction contained 14 bases not matched to a gene. This CDR3 contains 17 residues. The CDR3 protein is CASSLGRTSILPRELFF. The CDR3 nucleotides read TGTGCCAGCAGTTTAGGACGGACTAGCATCCTACCACGGGAGCTGTTTTTT. Combining the CDR3 with reference TRBV28 and TRBJ2-2 gives the whole variable domain DVKVTQSSRYLVKRTGEKVFLECVQDMDHENMFWYRQDPGLGLRLIYFSYDVKMKEKGDIPEGYSVSREKKERFSLILESASTNQTSMYLCASSLGRTSILPRELFFGEGSRLTVL.